This T cell receptor (beta chain) was captured in a study of post-analysis software for immune sequencing data. This clonotype was counted ten times or more. Its antigen is currently unknown. Whole-study findings and limits: Relative to controls, patients had about 5 TRBV segments at higher frequency, with TRBV5-6, TRBV5-1 and TRBV20-1 among these. In multiple sclerosis, normalized Chao1 diversity was significantly below that of controls.

With V trimmed by 3 bases and J by 3 bases, 7 bases remained unmatched. The CDR3 has 15 amino acids. Germline CDR1 reads DFQATT; CDR2 reads SNEGSKA (reference sequence). Researchers reported that TCR beta cDNA libraries carried unique molecular identifiers. The yield from roughly 1 to 10 million T cells was some 500,000 cDNA molecules in total. TCRdb analysed the PCR reads with MiXCR anew, one entry per CDR3 protein. The table has roughly 800,000 distinct CDR3 sequences, roughly 27% seen once. Specimen: blood. This rearrangement joins TRBV20-1 to TRBJ2-1; 8 positions match TRBD2. The receptor was derived from a girl aged 5 to 17 with multiple sclerosis. CDR3 in DNA: TGCAGTGCTAGCCCTGATAGCGGGAACTACAATGAGCAGTTCTTC. This encodes CSASPDSGNYNEQFF.